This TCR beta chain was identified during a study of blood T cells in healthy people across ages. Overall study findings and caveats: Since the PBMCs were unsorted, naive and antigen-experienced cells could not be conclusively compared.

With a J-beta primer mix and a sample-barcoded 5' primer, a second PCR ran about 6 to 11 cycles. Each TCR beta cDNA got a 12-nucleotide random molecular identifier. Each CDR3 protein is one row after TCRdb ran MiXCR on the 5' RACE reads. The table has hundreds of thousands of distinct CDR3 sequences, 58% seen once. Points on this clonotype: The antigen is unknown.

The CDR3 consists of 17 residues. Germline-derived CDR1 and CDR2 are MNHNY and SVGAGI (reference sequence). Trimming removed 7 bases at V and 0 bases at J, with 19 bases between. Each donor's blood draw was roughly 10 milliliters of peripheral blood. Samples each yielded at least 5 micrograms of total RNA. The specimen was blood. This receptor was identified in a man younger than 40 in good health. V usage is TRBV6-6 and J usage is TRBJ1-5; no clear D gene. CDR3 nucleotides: TGTGCCAGCAACGACCCCTGGGCCAACTATAGCAATCAGCCCCAGCATTTT. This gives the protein CASNDPWANYSNQPQHF.